This T cell receptor beta chain was captured in a study of cytomegalovirus exposure and HLA in healthy donors. Study-wide findings and caveats: Some public TCRs appeared in many individuals, while most sequences were rare. Cytomegalovirus association was assigned to approximately 180 TCR beta chains.

TCRdb's table, derived via immunoSEQ multiplex PCR, lists solely in-frame clones and lacks some. The sample records fewer than 250,000 clones, roughly 84% being singletons. Of note for this clone: The antigen remains undetermined.

The V gene lost 4 bases and the J gene lost 4 bases, with 14 bases spanning the gap. The germline CDR1 and CDR2 sequences are SGHRS and YFSETQ. CDR3 size: 14 residues. The origin of this receptor is a woman under 40 in good health and CMV-seropositive. This rearrangement joins TRBV5-1 to TRBJ1-2; D perhaps matches TRBD1 (5 bases). Sample: PBMCs. The CDR3, as DNA: TGCGCCAGCAGCCTTCGGACGGACATCTATGGCTACACCTTC. This translates into CASSLRTDIYGYTF.